Sequencing of this T cell receptor (beta chain) was carried out in a study of cytomegalovirus exposure and HLA in healthy donors. Study context: Within an early data release were about 80 million unique TCRs drawn from HLA-typed donors.

Researchers ran the PCR with 60 Vbeta and 13 Jbeta primers. Some clones are missing from TCRdb's copy, which holds only in-frame ones; the method was immunoSEQ multiplex PCR. This sample carries some 140,000 clones, roughly 79% of them seen once, and the ten largest clones take approximately 1.6%. The germline V gene encodes CDR1 SEHNR and CDR2 FQNEAQ (reference sequence). The V segment lost 5 bases and the J segment 4 bases; nucleotides outside the gene matches: 7. The CDR3 sequence is 14 residues long. The clonotype comes from a woman under 30 in good health and CMV-seronegative. The sample consisted of PBMCs. This chain links TRBV7-9 with TRBJ2-5; 7 positions agree with TRBD1. The CDR3, as DNA: TGTGCCAGCAGCCCGACAGGGTTCGCAGAGACCCAGTACTTC. This codes for CASSPTGFAETQYF.